The rows below give T cell receptor beta chains drawn from one sample of a study of T cell responses to AZD1222 COVID-19 vaccine. Profiled with immunoSEQ multiplex PCR; TCRdb holds only in-frame clones, not every one. The sample holds some 250,000 clones, almost 95% seen once. This specimen was peripheral blood, taken 28 days after the second AZD1222 dose. These receptors originate from an adult who received the AZD1222 COVID-19 vaccine. CDR3s include the opening cysteine and the closing phenylalanine or tryptophan. D genes are given only for firm matches. Size values are once, few and many counts, or a class for expanded clones, and some rows have none.

TRBD1,TRBV5-5,TRBJ1-6,-,CASTHRQGKNSPLHF,TGTGCCAGCACCCACAGACAGGGGAAAAATTCACCCCTCCACTTT
-,TRBV11-2,TRBJ1-1,once,CASSPSYQNTEAFF,TGTGCCAGCAGCCCCTCGTACCAGAACACTGAAGCTTTCTTT
TRBD2,TRBV4-1,TRBJ2-7,-,CASSQRTSAPLEQYF,TGCGCCAGCAGCCAGAGGACTAGCGCCCCTCTCGAGCAGTACTTC
-,TRBV7-8,TRBJ1-1,once,CASSFGRGTEAFF,TGTGCCAGCAGCTTTGGCAGGGGCACTGAAGCTTTCTTT
-,TRBV2,TRBJ2-3,-,CASQGPWITDTQYF,TGTGCCAGTCAGGGCCCTTGGATCACAGATACGCAGTATTTT
-,TRBV5-1,TRBJ2-1,once,CASSMGSSYNEQFF,TGCGCCAGCAGCATGGGGAGCTCCTACAATGAGCAGTTCTTC
-,TRBV4-1,TRBJ1-2,-,CASSQEGDRNYGYTF,TGCGCCAGCAGCCAAGAGGGAGACAGGAACTATGGCTACACCTTC
TRBD1,TRBV5-6,TRBJ1-2,-,CASSSQGIQGYGTF,TGTGCCAGCAGCTCCCAGGGGATACAGGGGTACGGCACCTTC
-,TRBV28,TRBJ2-4,-,CASSFGAGRSKNIQYF,TGTGCCAGCAGTTTTGGGGCAGGGAGGTCCAAAAACATTCAGTACTTC
-,TRBV5-1,TRBJ1-5,-,CASSTGGPGRPQHF,TGCGCCAGCAGCACCGGAGGACCGGGTCGGCCCCAGCATTTT
TRBD1,TRBV5-4,TRBJ1-2,-,CASSPPGQGVEGYTF,TGTGCCAGCAGCCCGCCGGGACAGGGGGTAGAGGGCTACACCTTC
-,TRBV6-6,TRBJ2-2,-,CASNRDANTGELFF,TGTGCCAGCAATAGGGACGCGAACACCGGGGAGCTGTTTTTT
-,TRBV15,TRBJ2-3,-,CATSRDFTDTQYF,TGTGCCACCAGCAGAGATTTCACAGATACGCAGTATTTT
-,TRBV10-3,TRBJ2-2,-,CAISLYTGELFF,TGTGCCATCAGCCTTTACACCGGGGAGCTGTTTTTT
TRBD1,TRBV19,TRBJ2-2,-,CASSTGGSSNTGELFF,TGTGCCAGTAGCACAGGGGGCTCCTCGAACACCGGGGAGCTGTTTTTT
TRBD1,TRBV11-2,TRBJ1-5,-,CASSLDALQGAFNQPQHF,TGTGCCAGCAGCTTAGATGCTTTACAGGGGGCCTTTAATCAGCCCCAGCATTTT
-,TRBV12-3/TRBV12-4,TRBJ2-1,-,CASHRGLGNEQFF,TGTGCCAGCCACCGGGGACTCGGGAATGAGCAGTTCTTC
-,TRBV7-8,TRBJ1-4,-,CASSLGIREKLFF,TGTGCCAGCAGCTTAGGGATAAGGGAAAAACTGTTTTTT
TRBD2,TRBV5-1,TRBJ2-1,-,CASSLESGGRYNEQFF,TGCGCCAGCAGCTTGGAGTCGGGAGGTAGGTACAATGAGCAGTTCTTC
-,TRBV7-2,TRBJ1-1,-,CASSLRRNTEAFF,TGTGCCAGCAGCCTACGGAGGAACACTGAAGCTTTCTTT
-,TRBV28,TRBJ1-6,-,CASSLGLGNSPLHF,TGTGCCAGCAGCCTGGGGCTGGGGAACTCACCCCTCCACTTT
TRBD2,TRBV5-1,TRBJ2-3,-,CASSNYGTSGGTDTQYF,TGCGCCAGCAGCAACTACGGGACTAGCGGGGGCACAGATACGCAGTATTTT
TRBD2,TRBV5-1,TRBJ2-2,-,CASSPPVAGTGELFF,TGCGCCAGCAGCCCCCCGGTAGCGGGGACCGGGGAGCTGTTTTTT
TRBD1,TRBV10-2,TRBJ1-3,-,CAAATDRAPGNTIYF,TGCGCCGCCGCAACGGACAGGGCGCCTGGAAACACCATATATTTT
-,TRBV28,TRBJ1-4,-,CASRQAGPNEKLFF,TGTGCCAGCAGGCAAGCCGGACCTAATGAAAAACTGTTTTTT
TRBD1,TRBV29-1,TRBJ2-2,-,CSVSGTGHTGELFF,TGCAGCGTCTCCGGGACAGGGCACACCGGGGAGCTGTTTTTT
-,TRBV6-1,TRBJ2-7,once,CASSEGGGWEYF,TGTGCCAGCAGTGAAGGAGGGGGGTGGGAGTACTTC
TRBD2,TRBV7-3,TRBJ2-1,-,CASSSTSGVYNEQFF,TGTGCCAGCAGCTCGACTAGCGGGGTCTACAATGAGCAGTTCTTC
-,TRBV6-9,TRBJ2-7,-,CASSYGLRNEQYF,TGTGCCAGCAGTTACGGCCTTCGGAACGAGCAGTACTTC
TRBD1,TRBV6-5,TRBJ2-7,-,CASTLDRGRHEQYF,TGTGCCAGCACCCTAGACAGGGGACGCCACGAGCAGTACTTC
-,TRBV2,TRBJ1-2,-,CASSAGFYGYTF,TGTGCCAGCAGTGCTGGGTTCTATGGCTACACCTTC
-,TRBV10-3,TRBJ2-2,-,CAISESRPANTGELFF,TGTGCCATCAGTGAGTCCCGACCCGCGAACACCGGGGAGCTGTTTTTT
TRBD2,TRBV9,TRBJ2-7,-,CASSLDPGGDQREQYF,TGTGCCAGCAGCCTAGACCCTGGGGGGGATCAGCGGGAGCAGTACTTC
-,TRBV11-2,TRBJ1-1,-,CASSFVRDTEAFF,TGTGCCAGCAGCTTCGTAAGGGATACTGAAGCTTTCTTT
TRBD1,TRBV28,TRBJ1-2,-,CASSLRQGSYYGYTF,TGTGCCAGCAGTTTACGACAGGGAAGCTACTATGGCTACACCTTC
-,TRBV2,TRBJ2-7,-,CASRADRTRYEQYF,TGTGCCAGCAGGGCCGACAGAACCCGCTACGAGCAGTACTTC
-,TRBV12-3/TRBV12-4,TRBJ1-1,-,CASSNLAGGRAFF,TGTGCCAGCAGCAACCTTGCTGGTGGTCGAGCTTTCTTT
TRBD1,TRBV7-9,TRBJ2-2,-,CASSPPMTGDTGELFF,TGTGCCAGCAGCCCTCCTATGACAGGGGACACCGGGGAGCTGTTTTTT
TRBD2,TRBV10-3,TRBJ2-1,-,CAISESWASGSPQDNEQFF,TGTGCCATCAGTGAGTCGTGGGCTAGCGGGAGCCCCCAGGACAATGAGCAGTTCTTC
TRBD1,TRBV18,TRBJ1-2,-,CASSPPRNRGDGYTF,TGTGCCAGCTCACCACCCCGTAACAGGGGCGATGGCTACACCTTC
-,TRBV28,TRBJ1-2,-,CASSPHGLAHYGYTF,TGTGCCAGCAGCCCCCATGGACTGGCACACTATGGCTACACCTTC
-,TRBV7-8,TRBJ1-1,once,CASSLVVRGAGMNTEAFF,TGTGCCAGCAGCTTAGTCGTCAGGGGTGCGGGGATGAACACTGAAGCTTTCTTT
TRBD2,TRBV5-6,TRBJ2-3,-,CASSVGAGTSVFTDTQYF,TGTGCCAGCAGCGTCGGCGCTGGGACTAGCGTATTCACAGATACGCAGTATTTT
-,TRBV9,TRBJ1-1,-,CASSVGRPNTEAFF,TGTGCCAGCAGCGTAGGCAGACCTAACACTGAAGCTTTCTTT
TRBD2,TRBV28,TRBJ2-1,-,CASGGLAGVNEQFF,TGTGCCAGCGGGGGACTAGCGGGAGTGAATGAGCAGTTCTTC
-,TRBV28,TRBJ1-3,-,CASSAGQFSGNTIYF,TGTGCCAGCAGTGCTGGACAGTTCTCTGGAAACACCATATATTTT